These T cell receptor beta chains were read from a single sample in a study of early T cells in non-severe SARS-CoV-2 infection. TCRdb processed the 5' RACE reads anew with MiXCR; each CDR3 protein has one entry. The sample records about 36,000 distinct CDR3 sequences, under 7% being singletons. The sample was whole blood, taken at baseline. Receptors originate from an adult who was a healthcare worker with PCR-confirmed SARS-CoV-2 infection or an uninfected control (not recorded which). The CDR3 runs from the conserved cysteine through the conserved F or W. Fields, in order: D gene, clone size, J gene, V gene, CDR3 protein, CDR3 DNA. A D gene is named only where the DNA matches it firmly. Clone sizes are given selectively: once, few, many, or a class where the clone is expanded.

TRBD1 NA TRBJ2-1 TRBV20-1 CSAKQGGAFYNEQFF TGCAGTGCGAAACAGGGGGGCGCATTTTACAATGAGCAGTTCTTC
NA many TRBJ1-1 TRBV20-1 CSAVRGEGEAFF TGCAGCGCCGTCCGGGGCGAGGGTGAAGCTTTCTTT
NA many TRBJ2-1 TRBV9 CASSFRTSYNEQFF TGTGCCAGCAGCTTTCGGACTTCCTACAATGAGCAGTTCTTC
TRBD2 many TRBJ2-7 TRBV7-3 CGRCPGLVGAEQYF TGTGGAAGGTGCCCGGGACTAGTAGGAGCCGAGCAGTACTTC
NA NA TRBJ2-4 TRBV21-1 CASILGIQYF TGTGCCAGCATACTAGGGATTCAGTACTTC
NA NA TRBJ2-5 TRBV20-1 CSAKRGQETQYF TGCAGTGCTAAGAGGGGGCAAGAGACCCAGTACTTC
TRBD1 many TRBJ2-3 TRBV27 CASSLSGQFILTDTQYF TGTGCCAGCAGTTTATCGGGACAGTTCATTCTCACAGATACGCAGTATTTT
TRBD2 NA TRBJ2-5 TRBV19 CASSRAGSRLETQYF TGTGCCAGTAGCCGAGCGGGGTCCCGATTAGAGACCCAGTACTTC
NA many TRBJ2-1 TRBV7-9 CASSFSLRPYNEQFF TGTGCCAGCAGCTTCTCCCTCAGGCCCTACAATGAGCAGTTCTTC
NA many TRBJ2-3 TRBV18 CASSPGLGGHQDTDTQYF TGTGCCAGCTCACCAGGCCTCGGGGGCCACCAAGACACAGATACGCAGTATTTT
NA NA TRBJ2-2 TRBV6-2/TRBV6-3 CASSYSIGSEAGELFF TGTGCCAGCAGTTACTCGATTGGGAGTGAGGCCGGGGAGCTGTTTTTT
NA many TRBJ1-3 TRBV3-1 CASSQSASGNTIYF TGTGCCAGCAGCCAAAGCGCTTCCGGAAACACCATATATTTT
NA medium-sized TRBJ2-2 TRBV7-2 CASRTGTLEELFF TGTGCCAGCAGAACCGGGACCCTGGAGGAGCTGTTTTTT
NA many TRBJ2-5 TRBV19 CASGGLPKETQYF TGTGCCAGTGGCGGACTCCCCAAAGAGACCCAGTACTTC
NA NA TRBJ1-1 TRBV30 CAWSAEGDEAFF TGTGCCTGGAGTGCCGAGGGAGATGAAGCTTTCTTT
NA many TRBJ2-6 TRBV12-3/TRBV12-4 CASNRASGANVLTF TGTGCCAGCAACAGGGCCTCTGGGGCCAACGTCCTGACTTTC
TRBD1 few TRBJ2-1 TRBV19 CASSATGPEQFF TGTGCCAGTAGTGCGACAGGGCCTGAGCAGTTCTTC
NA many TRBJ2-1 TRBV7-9 CASSLEGGRGRTSGHETYNEQFF TGTGCCAGCAGCCTCGAGGGAGGCAGGGGGCGAACTAGCGGGCACGAAACCTACAATGAGCAGTTCTTC
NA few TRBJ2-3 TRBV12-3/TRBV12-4 CASSPGPQGDTQYF TGTGCCAGCAGCCCCGGACCCCAGGGAGATACGCAGTATTTT
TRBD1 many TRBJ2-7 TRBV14 CASSRRQGAMSGEQYF TGTGCCAGCAGCCGAAGACAGGGGGCAATGTCTGGCGAGCAGTACTTC
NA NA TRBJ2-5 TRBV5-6 CASSSVRASTETQYF TGTGCCAGCAGCTCGGTACGGGCTAGCACAGAGACCCAGTACTTC
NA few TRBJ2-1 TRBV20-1 CSASEVTLGFF TGCAGTGCTAGTGAGGTTACCCTGGGGTTCTTC
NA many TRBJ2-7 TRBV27 CASSLQGPTYEQYF TGTGCCAGCAGTTTACAGGGCCCTACCTACGAGCAGTACTTC
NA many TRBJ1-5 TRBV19 CASTNFARVPGGQPQHF TGTGCCAGTACCAACTTTGCCAGGGTACCCGGCGGTCAGCCCCAGCATTTT
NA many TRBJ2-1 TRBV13 CASSPLGPSSDYLGSYNEQFF TGTGCCAGCAGCCCACTAGGTCCCAGTTCGGATTACCTGGGGTCCTACAATGAGCAGTTCTTC
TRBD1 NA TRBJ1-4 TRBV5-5 CASSVPGGNEKLFF TGTGCCAGCAGCGTGCCAGGGGGGAATGAAAAACTGTTTTTT
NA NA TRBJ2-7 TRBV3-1 CASSPQVMNEQYF TGTGCCAGCAGCCCACAGGTTATGAACGAGCAGTACTTC
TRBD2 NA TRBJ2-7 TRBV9 CASSAEAGGRRIYF TGTGCCAGCAGCGCCGAGGCGGGAGGGCGACGAATTTACTTC
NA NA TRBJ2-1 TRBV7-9 CASSFYSAGTGEQFF TGTGCCAGCAGCTTTTACAGCGCTGGAACAGGTGAGCAGTTCTTC
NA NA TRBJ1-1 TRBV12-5 CASGLEGLGTEAFF TGTGCTAGTGGTTTGGAGGGGTTGGGGACTGAAGCTTTCTTT
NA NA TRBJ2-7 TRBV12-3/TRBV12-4 CASSLRSYEQYF TGTGCCAGCAGTTTGCGAAGCTACGAGCAGTACTTC
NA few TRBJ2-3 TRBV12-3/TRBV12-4 CASSFGPGRDTQYF TGTGCCAGCAGTTTTGGCCCCGGCCGGGATACGCAGTATTTT
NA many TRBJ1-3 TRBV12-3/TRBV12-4 CASSLAQTAGNTIYF TGTGCCAGCAGTTTAGCGCAGACAGCCGGAAACACCATATATTTT
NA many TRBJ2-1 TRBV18 CASSPSREEQFF TGTGCCAGCTCACCAAGCAGGGAAGAGCAGTTCTTC
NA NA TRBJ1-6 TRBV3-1 CASSQGRWKGKPLHF TGTGCCAGCAGCCAGGGACGGTGGAAGGGGAAACCCCTCCACTTT
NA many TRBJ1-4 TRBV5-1 CASRLGVPTNEKLFF TGCGCCAGCCGCCTTGGGGTTCCAACTAATGAAAAACTGTTTTTT
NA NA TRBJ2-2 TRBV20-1 CSARVGPGELFF TGCAGTGCTAGAGTTGGCCCCGGGGAGCTGTTTTTT
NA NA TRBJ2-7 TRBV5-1 CASRNNRDTSYEQYF TGCGCCAGCCGTAATAACCGGGACACTTCCTACGAGCAGTACTTC
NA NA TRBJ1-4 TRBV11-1 CATQALPEEKLFF TGTGCCACCCAAGCCCTACCGGAGGAAAAACTGTTTTTT
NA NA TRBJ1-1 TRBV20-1 CSATHSQGPNTEAFF TGCAGCGCTACGCACTCACAGGGCCCGAACACTGAAGCTTTCTTT
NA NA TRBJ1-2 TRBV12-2 CASRLTRTGAGYGYTF TGTGCAAGTCGCCTTACCCGGACAGGGGCGGGCTATGGCTACACCTTC
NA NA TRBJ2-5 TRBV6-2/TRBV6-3 CASSFGRETQYF TGTGCCAGCAGTTTTGGGCGGGAGACCCAGTACTTC
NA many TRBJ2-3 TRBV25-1 CASSPSPSTDTQYF TGTGCCAGCAGTCCTTCCCCTAGCACAGATACGCAGTATTTT
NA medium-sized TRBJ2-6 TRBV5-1 CASSPRTRAGANVLTF TGCGCCAGCAGCCCACGGACAAGGGCTGGGGCCAACGTCCTGACTTTC
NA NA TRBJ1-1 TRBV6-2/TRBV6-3 CASITGTTNTEAFF TGTGCCAGCATTACCGGGACTACGAACACTGAAGCTTTCTTT
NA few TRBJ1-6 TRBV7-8 CASSPTSYNSPLHF TGTGCCAGCAGCCCCACCTCCTATAATTCACCCCTCCACTTT
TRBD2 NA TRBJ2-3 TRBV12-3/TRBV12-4 CASRGLAESTDTQYF TGTGCCAGCAGGGGACTAGCGGAGAGCACAGATACGCAGTATTTT
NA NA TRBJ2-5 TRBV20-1 CSARGARQQETQYF TGCAGTGCTAGGGGGGCCCGACAGCAAGAGACCCAGTACTTC
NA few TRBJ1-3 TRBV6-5 CASSYKGAGNTIYF TGTGCCAGCAGTTACAAAGGGGCGGGAAACACCATATATTTT
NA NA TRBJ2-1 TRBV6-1 CASTPGYEQFF TGTGCCAGCACGCCGGGCTATGAGCAGTTCTTC
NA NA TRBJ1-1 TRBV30 CAADTSTEAFF TGTGCCGCTGACACAAGTACTGAAGCTTTCTTT
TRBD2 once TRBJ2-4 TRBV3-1 CASSQADSGRGTKNIQYF TGTGCCAGCAGCCAAGCCGATAGCGGGAGAGGAACCAAAAACATTCAGTACTTC
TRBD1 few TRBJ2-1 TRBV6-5 CASSRFTGGEQFF TGTGCCAGCAGCCGCTTTACAGGGGGTGAGCAGTTCTTC
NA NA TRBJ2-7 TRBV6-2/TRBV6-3 CASSYPDEQYF TGTGCCAGCAGTTACCCGGACGAGCAGTACTTC
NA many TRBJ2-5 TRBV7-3 CASSASGFGETQYF TGTGCCAGCAGCGCATCAGGGTTCGGGGAGACCCAGTACTTC